These T cell receptor beta chains were read from a single sample in a study of cytomegalovirus exposure and HLA in healthy donors. TCRdb's copy holds only in-frame clones and misses some; the assay was immunoSEQ multiplex PCR. The sample contains 140,000 or so clones, around 85% of which appear only once. Source material: PBMCs. The origin of the receptors is a young woman in good health and CMV-seronegative. Each CDR3 is given with its conserved first and last residue. The D gene is left open where the match is weak. The listing skips clone size in some rows; elsewhere it reads once, few, many or a size class.

DNA	CDR3	D	V	size	J
TGTGCCAGCAGCTTAGGGGTTAGCTCGAACACCGGGGAGCTGTTTTTT	CASSLGVSSNTGELFF	-	TRBV11-2	-	TRBJ2-2
TGTGCCAGCAGGACAGGGTCGGGGAATCAGCCCCAGCATTTT	CASRTGSGNQPQHF	TRBD1	TRBV6-5	once	TRBJ1-5
TGTGCCAGCAGCCCCGGGGTCCCCTACGAGCAGTACTTC	CASSPGVPYEQYF	-	TRBV7-9	-	TRBJ2-7
TGTGCCAGCAGCCAAGATGTGGGACAGGGGGGGAACGAGCAGTACTTC	CASSQDVGQGGNEQYF	TRBD1	TRBV14	few	TRBJ2-7
TGTGCCTGGAATGCGGGTTGGGGCACTGAAGCTTTCTTT	CAWNAGWGTEAFF	-	TRBV30	-	TRBJ1-1
TGTGCCAGCAGTTTCCGGGGGACTGAAGCTTTCTTT	CASSFRGTEAFF	-	TRBV28	few	TRBJ1-1
TGCGCCAGCAGCCAGGGGAGGACTAGCGGGGTGAATACGCAGTATTTT	CASSQGRTSGVNTQYF	TRBD2	TRBV4-3	-	TRBJ2-3
TGTGCCAGCAGCTTGGCCACGGGGGGGAGGACCTACGAGCAGTACTTC	CASSLATGGRTYEQYF	TRBD2	TRBV5-6	few	TRBJ2-7
TGTGCCAGCAGCTTAGGCACTAGCGGAGAGACCCAGTACTTC	CASSLGTSGETQYF	TRBD2	TRBV5-4	-	TRBJ2-5
TGTGCCAGTAGTATACCCCTCCTAGCGGGAGGAAACAATGAGCAGTTCTTC	CASSIPLLAGGNNEQFF	TRBD2	TRBV19	-	TRBJ2-1
TGCAGTGCTAGAGCTGTAAATACGCAGTATTTT	CSARAVNTQYF	-	TRBV20-1	once	TRBJ2-3
TGTGCCACACGTAGCGGGAGCGGTTACAATGAGCAGTTCTTC	CATRSGSGYNEQFF	TRBD2	TRBV10-3	-	TRBJ2-1
TGTGCCAGTAGTATTCTGGGGACAGGGGCCTACGAGCAGTACTTC	CASSILGTGAYEQYF	TRBD1	TRBV19	once	TRBJ2-7
TGTGCCAGCAGTGAAAGAGGGGGCGGCCTCAACAATGAGCAGTTCTTC	CASSERGGGLNNEQFF	TRBD1	TRBV2	-	TRBJ2-1
TGTGCCAGCTCACCAGAGGGAGCCAAAAACATTCAGTACTTC	CASSPEGAKNIQYF	-	TRBV18	-	TRBJ2-4
TGTGCCAGCAGTCCTACAGGGGGCGTGCAGAACACTGAAGCTTTCTTT	CASSPTGGVQNTEAFF	TRBD1	TRBV28	-	TRBJ1-1
TGTGCCACCAGCGGAAAGCGACGCCGTTCCTACGAGCAGTACTTC	CATSGKRRRSYEQYF	-	TRBV15	-	TRBJ2-7
TGTGCCAGCAGTCTCCCCCGAACAGGGAACACTGAAGCTTTCTTT	CASSLPRTGNTEAFF	-	TRBV28	-	TRBJ1-1
TGTGCCTGGAGTCCCTCCTGGCCACCCCTCCACTTT	CAWSPSWPPLHF	-	TRBV30	-	TRBJ1-6
TGTGCCAGCAGTGAACGTAGCTACGAGCAGTACTTC	CASSERSYEQYF	-	TRBV2	-	TRBJ2-7
TGTGCCAGCAGTGAATTCCGAGCGGGGGGCTCTACCTACGGGCAGTACTTC	CASSEFRAGGSTYGQYF	TRBD2	TRBV25-1	-	TRBJ2-7
TGTGCCAGCAGTTCCACCATAGAGGCCCGTGGAAACACCATATATTTT	CASSSTIEARGNTIYF	-	TRBV27	-	TRBJ1-3
TGTGCCAGCAGCCAAGGGGGGTCGGGGGGGCGCGAGACCCAGTACTTC	CASSQGGSGGRETQYF	TRBD2	TRBV4-2	-	TRBJ2-5
TGCGCCAGCAGCCAAAGCCACGGGCGAGGGTATGGCTACACCTTC	CASSQSHGRGYGYTF	-	TRBV4-3	-	TRBJ1-2
TGTGCCAGCAGCCCCCCCCTCGGGGAGCTGTTTTTT	CASSPPLGELFF	-	TRBV28	-	TRBJ2-2
TGTGCCAGCAGCGGGGTGGTCAGGGCGAACACTGAAGCTTTCTTT	CASSGVVRANTEAFF	-	TRBV5-4	-	TRBJ1-1
TGTGCCAGCAGCTCCTGGACTAGCGGGAGTGAGGGAGAGACCCAGTACTTC	CASSSWTSGSEGETQYF	TRBD2	TRBV5-6	-	TRBJ2-5
TGTGCCAGCAGCTCGAGCCCTGACAGGGCCGGGACCCAGTACTTC	CASSSSPDRAGTQYF	TRBD1	TRBV7-9	-	TRBJ2-5
TGTGCCAGTAGTCCGTCCCAGGGTACAGCTTTCTTT	CASSPSQGTAFF	-	TRBV19	once	TRBJ1-1
TGTGCCAGCAGCTTAGGGCCCGGGGAAGCCTACGAGCAGTACTTC	CASSLGPGEAYEQYF	-	TRBV7-3	few	TRBJ2-7
TGCGCCAGCAGCTTGGAAGTGACTAGTGTCAATGAGCAGTTCTTC	CASSLEVTSVNEQFF	-	TRBV5-1	few	TRBJ2-1
TGTGCCAGTAGTATCGGCGGGGGGGCGGCGAACACCGGGGAGCTGTTTTTT	CASSIGGGAANTGELFF	TRBD2	TRBV19	-	TRBJ2-2
TGTGCCAGCAGCGCGGGGGGCAATAGCAATCAGCCCCAGCATTTT	CASSAGGNSNQPQHF	-	TRBV7-9	few	TRBJ1-5
TGTGCCAGCAGTTTACAGGGGGGAGCGACTGAGCAGTTCTTC	CASSLQGGATEQFF	-	TRBV27	-	TRBJ2-1
TGTGCCAGCAGGAGCCGGGACACCCGCCAGCCCCAGCATTTT	CASRSRDTRQPQHF	-	TRBV6-6	-	TRBJ1-5
TGTGCCAGCAGCTTAGCCAGCTCCTACGAGCAGTACTTC	CASSLASSYEQYF	-	TRBV7-9	-	TRBJ2-7
TGCGCCAGCAGCTTTAGGAGAGGGACAGATACGCAGTATTTT	CASSFRRGTDTQYF	-	TRBV5-1	-	TRBJ2-3
TGCGCCAGCAAGTTAGGGACTAGCAACATCTACGAGCAGTACTTC	CASKLGTSNIYEQYF	TRBD2	TRBV5-1	-	TRBJ2-7
TGTGCCTGGAGTTACGGGAGGGTTACCGGGGAGCTGTTTTTT	CAWSYGRVTGELFF	TRBD2	TRBV30	-	TRBJ2-2
TGTGCCAGCAGCGTAGCGGGACTAGCGGGAGCAGATACGCAGTATTTT	CASSVAGLAGADTQYF	TRBD2	TRBV9	-	TRBJ2-3
TGTGCCAGCGGTATGACTAGCGGGATCACAGATACGCAGTATTTT	CASGMTSGITDTQYF	TRBD2	TRBV6-1	-	TRBJ2-3
TGCGCCAGCAGCCCTGGGGACAGGGGGAACACTGAAGCTTTCTTT	CASSPGDRGNTEAFF	TRBD1	TRBV5-1	few	TRBJ1-1